This T cell receptor (beta chain) was recorded in a study of CD8+CD57+ T cells in acquired aplastic anemia (dated by TCRdb to 2016 to 2018). A note on the overall study: Extracted DNA from sorted CD4+ and CD8+ cells averaged around 2.9 ug, ranging from about 0.17 to 30 ug. A CD8+CD57+ expansion meant a frequency higher than the mean frequency seen in healthy subjects.

Expansion of CD8+CD57+ cells had been shown by flow cytometry in the patients chosen for sequencing. Severe acquired aplastic anemia was diagnosed in all patients according to International Study of Aplastic Anemia and Agranulocytosis and Camitta criteria. Patients had received no therapy at the time of blood sampling. In the study, sorted CD4+ and CD8+ blood T cells from patients with severe aplastic anemia and from healthy subjects underwent deep sequencing of TCR repertoires. In the USA, patient enrollment took place under clinicaltrials.gov protocols 00001620, 01623167, 00001397, 00071045, 00081523 and 00961064. Ficoll-Paque density gradient centrifugation was used to isolate peripheral blood mononuclear cells. Before DNA extraction, CD4+ and CD8+ T cells were sorted with FACS or magnetic beads. About this clonotype: Its binding antigen is unknown. No per-base quality is available; no much larger clone lies one base away.

General study outcomes and caveats: No significant difference in CD8+ Simpson's diversity was found between patients and healthy controls (P=0.060). Roughly 30 CD8+ CDR3 sequences were found to be shared between patients and controls, but these sequences appeared to be highly expressed in patients and within the immunodominant clones of the patients.

The germline V and J ends show losses of 3 bases and 0 bases respectively, and no gene match explains 8 bases of the junction. Taken from cysteine to phenylalanine, the CDR3 has 17 residues. Just CDR3 DNA is preserved here, 51 bases in frame from base 1. The germline V gene (reference sequence) gives CDR1 as LNHNV and CDR2 as YYDKDF. Genomic DNA served as template for TCR beta VDJ combination and CDR3 sequence profiling. An Illumina HiSeq 2000 was the platform used for TCR repertoire sequencing. Processing in the source paper ran as follows. TRBV/TRBJ rearrangement plots, CDR3 size and DJ length profiles, and Simpson's diversity index were used to assess repertoires. The most abundant DNA sequence in the deep sequencing data was taken as the immunodominant clone. CDR3 amino acid sequences were checked for sharing across subjects and were also compared against the VDJdb database and published repertoires. TCRdb trimmed public reads at Q25 via fastp, called clones via MiXCR and kept in-frame beta chains. When rows share a CDR3 protein, they turn into one entry using the most common DNA and genes. These V and J calls derive from TCRdb rather than the authors' analysis. The sample includes around 130,000 distinct CDR3 sequences, with 50% to 60% observed a single time. The top ten constitute under 35% of the sample.

The rearranged chain carries TRBV15 and TRBJ2-1; the junction holds 7 bases that match TRBD2. Specimen: sorted CD4+, CD8+, or CD8+CD57+ T cells (not recorded which) from PBMCs. The origin of this receptor is a human donor with aplastic anemia. The CDR3 corresponds to CATSSPWGGTSYNEQFF. The sequence in DNA is TGTGCCACCAGCAGCCCCTGGGGGGGGACCTCCTACAATGAGCAGTTCTTC.